These 21 T cell receptor beta chains share one sample of origin, sequenced in a study of T cell clonality in common variable immunodeficiency. Data came from immunoSEQ multiplex PCR; TCRdb stores just in-frame clones and leaves some out. This sample has approximately 44,000 clones, each found more than once. The specimen was peripheral blood mononuclear cells. The receptor source for this set is a person between 18 and 75 years old in good health.

This clone is medium-sized by share. From the germline J gene comes the end of the CDR3, since the read stops 3 residues before it. V usage is TRBV14 and J usage is TRBJ2-4; D is uncertain. The CDR3 runs to 11 residues. Germline CDR1 reads SGHDN; CDR2 reads FVKESK. The CDR3 here is CASSRTSSQYF. CDR3 DNA, as far as it was read: TGTGCCAGCAGCCGAACCAGTTCT.

This clone occurred many times. With the read ending 3 residues before the CDR3 end, the germline J gene is used to fill in that end. This CDR3 is also generated by other DNA sequences in the sample. This chain uses TRBV4-1 with TRBJ2-7, with 7 bases identical to TRBD1. The CDR3 consists of 16 residues. CDR1 MGHRA and CDR2 YSYEKL come from the germline V gene. V lost 0 bases, J lost 3 bases, and 8 bases stayed unmatched. The CDR3 loop is CASSQEFGTENYEQYF. The covered CDR3 bases are TGCGCCAGCAGCCAAGAATTCGGGACAGAGAACTACGAG.

This clone was detected ten times or more. The read terminates 3 residues before the CDR3 end, so the remaining end is supplied by the germline J gene. The chain carries TRBV30 and TRBJ1-6; no clear D gene. V was clipped by 4 bases and J by 0 bases, with 7 bases between them. The CDR3 contains 14 residues. The V gene's germline CDR1 is GTSNPN and CDR2 SVGIG (reference sequence). This chain's CDR3 is CAWTISSYNSPLHF. The covered CDR3 bases are TGTGCCTGGACGATTAGCTCCTATAATTCACCC. Filled out from reference TRBV30 and TRBJ1-6, the complete variable domain reads SQTIHQWPATLVQPVGSPLSLECTVEGTSNPNLYWYRQAAGRGLQLLFYSVGIGQISSEVPQNLSASRPQDRQFILSSKKLLLSDSGFYLCAWTISSYNSPLHFGNGTRLTVT.

This clone appeared many times. The read finishes 3 residues shy of the CDR3 end, and the germline J gene is used to complete it. This sequence joins TRBV6-1 and TRBJ2-1, with 11 bases matching TRBD2. V trimming: 2 bases; J trimming: 4 bases; junction bases outside the gene matches: 1. CDR3 length equals 15 residues. Per germline, CDR1 MNHNS and CDR2 SASEGT. Here the CDR3 reads CASSETSGSYNEQFF. CDR3 bases read: TGTGCCAGCAGTGAAACTAGCGGGAGTTACAATGAG.

There are many counts of this clone. The read terminates 3 residues before the CDR3 end, so the remaining end is supplied by the germline J gene. The chain couples TRBV19 to TRBJ1-5; the match to TRBD1 covers 7 bases. The germline CDR1 and CDR2 sequences are LNHDA and SQIVND (reference sequence). J was trimmed by 4 bases and V by 9 bases; bases with no gene match: 18. This CDR3 region has 17 residues. The CDR3 is CASQKLLRGWYNQPQHF. Incomplete CDR3 DNA: TGTGCCAGCCAAAAACTCCTCAGGGGGTGGTATAATCAGCCC.

This clone appeared many times. The read terminates 3 residues ahead of where the CDR3 ends, so the germline J gene completes it. The rearrangement uses TRBV18 and TRBJ2-5; either TRBD1 or TRBD2 may fit D (5 bases each). Germline V CDR1 and CDR2: KGHSH, LQKENI. This CDR3 has 16 residues. Trimming cost V 0 bases and J 3 bases, with 14 bases left between them. This CDR3 is CASSPPSGRREETQYF. Incomplete CDR3 DNA: TGTGCCAGCTCACCACCCTCAGGGAGAAGGGAAGAGACC.

This clone was seen many times. The CDR3 goes on 3 residues after the read ends, and that part is filled in from the germline J gene. The rearrangement joins TRBV19 to TRBJ1-3; D gene ambiguous. Trimming removed 3 bases from V and 4 bases from J, with 4 bases in between. The CDR3 has 12 amino acids. The germline V gene encodes CDR1 LNHDA and CDR2 SQIVND (reference sequence). CDR3 sequence reads: CASSILGNTIYF. The DNA read from the CDR3 is TGTGCCAGTAGTATCTTGGGAAACACC. Based on the CDR3 plus reference TRBV19 and TRBJ1-3, the full variable domain is DGGITQSPKYLFRKEGQNVTLSCEQNLNHDAMYWYRQDPGQGLRLIYYSQIVNDFQKGDIAEGYSVSREKKESFPLTVTSAQKNPTAFYLCASSILGNTIYFGEGSWLTVV.

At least ten counts were recorded for this clone. The CDR3 end lies 3 residues beyond the end of the read and is filled in from the germline J gene. The chain carries TRBV5-4 and TRBJ1-2; 7 bases are shared with TRBD1. CDR3 length equals 15 residues. V lost 0 bases and J lost 5; bases outside the gene matches: 7. Germline V CDR1 and CDR2: SGHNT, YYREEE (reference sequence). This chain's CDR3 is CASSLARDSVYGYTF. The sequenced part of the CDR3 DNA is TGTGCCAGCAGCTTGGCCCGGGACAGCGTTTATGGC.

There are many counts of this clone. One end of the junction does not line up with germline, which may come from a read error. The sequence runs out 3 residues before the end of the CDR3; the remainder is reconstructed from the germline J gene. The chain employs TRBV7-7 and TRBJ2-3; 7 nucleotides match TRBD2. This CDR3 contains 16 residues. The germline CDR1 and CDR2 sequences are SSHAT and FNYEAQ (reference sequence). The CDR3 loop reads CASSLGPGTKTDTQYF. CDR3 DNA, as far as it was read: TGTGCTAGCAGCTTAGGTCCCGGGACTAAAACAGATACG.

This clone has a count of ten or more. The CDR3 extends 3 residues past the end of the read, so its final part is completed from the germline J gene. The chain recombines TRBV5-1 with TRBJ2-1, with a tentative D call TRBD1 (5 bases). The germline gives CDR1 SGHRS, CDR2 YFSETQ. CDR3 size: 14 residues. V was pared by 0 bases and J by 8 bases, with 12 bases between. CDR3 DNA (partial): TGCGCCAGCAGCTTGGAGGGGCCCGATGATGAG. Translation: CASSLEGPDDE. The full CDR3 sequence reads CASSLEGPDDEQFF.

This clone occurred many times. Read coverage stops 3 residues before the CDR3 terminus; the germline J gene supplies the remainder. This sequence joins TRBV19 and TRBJ2-1; D might be TRBD2 (6 bases). Looked up from germline, CDR1 is LNHDA and CDR2 is SQIVND (reference sequence). With 5 bases removed from V and 5 bases from J, the gap between germline ends came to 10 bases. The CDR3 extends over 13 amino acids. This CDR3 is CASSSTGDNEQFF. CDR3 bases read: TGTGCCAGTAGTTCGACGGGGGACAATGAG. Based on the CDR3 plus reference TRBV19 and TRBJ2-1, the full variable domain is DGGITQSPKYLFRKEGQNVTLSCEQNLNHDAMYWYRQDPGQGLRLIYYSQIVNDFQKGDIAEGYSVSREKKESFPLTVTSAQKNPTAFYLCASSSTGDNEQFFGPGTRLTVL.

This clone was found many times. The CDR3 extends 3 residues past the end of the read, so its final part is completed from the germline J gene. V is TRBV20-1 and J is TRBJ2-5; 11 bases map to TRBD2. This CDR3 has 14 amino acids. Germline-derived CDR1 and CDR2 are DFQATT and SNEGSKA (reference sequence). V shed 2 bases, J shed 5 bases, and the junction held 4 bases outside the gene matches. CDR3 region: CSARLAGGRETQYF. The sequenced CDR3 bases are TGCAGTGCTAGACTAGCGGGAGGACGGGAGACC.

Many counts were recorded for this clone. The read ends 3 residues before the CDR3 terminus; that terminus is restored from the germline J gene. The chain carries TRBV29-1 and TRBJ2-1; 7 bases line up with TRBD2. Germline-derived CDR1 and CDR2 are SQVTM and ANQGSEA. The CDR3 runs 14 residues. Trimming took 3 bases from V and 0 from J; bases not matched to a gene: 2. The sequenced CDR3 bases are TGCAGCGTTGATGTAGCGGGCTCCTACAATGAG. This sequence encodes CSVDVAGSYNE. Given in full, the CDR3 is CSVDVAGSYNEQFF.

Ten or more counts support this clone. The read falls 3 residues short of the CDR3 end, and the missing part is taken from the germline J gene. The chain carries TRBV7-6 and TRBJ2-1; 10 bases match TRBD1. Germline CDR1 and CDR2: SGHVS and FNYEAQ. The trim removed 5 bases at V and 4 bases at J, leaving 5 bases unmatched. The CDR3 length is 15 residues. CDR3 bases read: TGTGCCAGCAGCCCAAGACAGGGGGCGTACAATGAG. Its protein product is CASSPRQGAYNE. The CDR3, in full, reads CASSPRQGAYNEQFF.

This clone has ten or more counts. From the germline J gene comes the end of the CDR3, since the read stops 3 residues before it. The rearrangement joins TRBV7-6 to TRBJ2-1; the D gene is possibly TRBD2 (6 bases). The CDR3 runs to 16 residues. The germline V gene encodes CDR1 SGHVS and CDR2 FNYEAQ. Trimming took off 5 bases at V and 4 bases at J, with 18 bases between the two ends. Partial CDR3 DNA: TGTGCCAGCAGCCCCCTACCGGGGACTCAATACAATGAG. As protein: CASSPLPGTQYNE. The entire CDR3 sequence reads CASSPLPGTQYNEQFF.

This clone was picked up many times. The read is 3 residues too short to cover the CDR3 end, so that end is filled in from the germline J gene. The same CDR3 arises from other DNA sequences in this sample as well. V and J are TRBV5-1 and TRBJ2-7, with TRBD2 identical over 7 bases. Trimming removed 3 bases from V and 0 bases from J; junction bases left unmatched: 3. The germline V gene encodes CDR1 SGHRS and CDR2 YFSETQ. This CDR3 comprises 14 residues. CDR3 protein: CASSSSGASYEQYF. CDR3 DNA (partial): TGCGCCAGCAGCTCAAGCGGGGCCTCCTACGAG.

This clone has a count of ten or more. The read ends 3 residues before the CDR3 terminus; that terminus is restored from the germline J gene. This chain joins TRBV5-4 and TRBJ2-5, with D maybe TRBD2 (6 bases). V shed 2 bases and J shed 1 base, with 9 bases lying between them. The germline V gene encodes CDR1 SGHNT and CDR2 YYREEE (reference sequence). The CDR3 runs 14 residues. CDR3 residues: CASSFLARQETQYF. CDR3 DNA, as far as it was read: TGTGCCAGCAGCTTCCTAGCGCGCCAAGAGACC.

In this sample, this clone turned up many times. The read stops 3 residues short of the end of the CDR3; the missing end is completed from the germline J gene. This chain connects TRBV29-1 to TRBJ2-7; 11 bases align to TRBD1. J lost 1 base, V lost 7 bases, and 15 bases had no gene match. Germline-derived CDR1 and CDR2 are SQVTM and ANQGSEA. There are 17 residues in the CDR3. The CDR3 sequence is CSALTFTWDRGSYEQYF. The DNA read from the CDR3 is TGCAGCGCCCTGACCTTCACGTGGGACAGGGGGTCCTACGAG.

This clone was detected many times. The CDR3 sequence: CSAAGQSNTGELFF. CDR3 DNA (partial): TGCAGTGCGGCGGGACAGTCAAACACCGGGGAG. The V gene is TRBV20-1, the J gene TRBJ2-2, with D possibly TRBD1 on 7 matching bases. The read ends 3 residues shy of where the CDR3 ends; the end is completed using the germline J gene. Germline V gene lookup returns CDR1 DFQATT and CDR2 SNEGSKA (reference sequence). The CDR3 length is 14 residues. Trimming took 6 bases from V and 2 from J, leaving 13 bases between them.

The table lists this clone with many counts. The read terminates 3 residues before the CDR3 end, so the remaining end is supplied by the germline J gene. The chain links TRBV6-1 to TRBJ1-1, with TRBD1 as a possible D gene (5 bases). The CDR3 is 12 residues long. Trimming removed 4 bases at V and 6 bases at J, with 9 bases between. In germline, CDR1 is MNHNS, CDR2 SASEGT. CDR3 DNA, as far as it was read: TGTGCCAGCAGTGGTGACAGTCCTGAA. The encoded protein is CASSGDSPE. The full CDR3 reads CASSGDSPEAFF.

This clone appeared many times. From the germline J gene comes the end of the CDR3, since the read stops 3 residues before it. V gene TRBV10-1 combines with J gene TRBJ2-3; 7 bases are shared with TRBD2. V lost 1 base and J lost 5; bases outside the gene matches: 9. The CDR3 covers 16 residues. Germline CDR1 and CDR2: WNHNN and SYGVQD (reference sequence). The CDR3 sequence: CASSEWEREEGDTQYF. The covered CDR3 bases are TGCGCCAGCAGTGAGTGGGAGCGGGAAGAGGGAGATACG.